The clone carrying this T cell receptor (beta chain) was seen at least ten times. Its antigen is still unknown. Via MiXCR, TCRdb re-called the 5' RACE reads, giving one row per CDR3 protein. The data contain around 690,000 distinct CDR3 sequences, around 20% of them seen just once; the ten biggest clones take up approximately 4.3%. This sample is part of a study of identical twins. Notes on the study in general: An excess of low generation probability was shown by twin-shared out-of-frame alpha sequences.

V was cut by 6 bases and J by 5 bases, with 7 bases left in between. CDR1 is DFQATT, CDR2 SNEGSKA, per germline (reference sequence). This CDR3 is 10 amino acids long. The sample was also linked to a second study, of T cells expressing NK-cell markers. That work adds: Sequenced donors, eight in total, included seven who were HCMV-seropositive and one who was seronegative. More than five of the donors carried dominant NKG2C+ clonotypes that took up 1.0-7.0% of their CD8+ T cells. Clarity on HCMV specificity was lacking for the expanded NKG2C+ T cell clones.

This TCR derives from a woman aged 18-35 years in good health. Sequencing was performed on PBMCs. The V call is TRBV20-1, the J call TRBJ1-1; D remains ambiguous. The CDR3 DNA reads as TGCAGTGCCGCGAGGACTGAAGCTTTCTTT. It yields the protein CSAARTEAFF.